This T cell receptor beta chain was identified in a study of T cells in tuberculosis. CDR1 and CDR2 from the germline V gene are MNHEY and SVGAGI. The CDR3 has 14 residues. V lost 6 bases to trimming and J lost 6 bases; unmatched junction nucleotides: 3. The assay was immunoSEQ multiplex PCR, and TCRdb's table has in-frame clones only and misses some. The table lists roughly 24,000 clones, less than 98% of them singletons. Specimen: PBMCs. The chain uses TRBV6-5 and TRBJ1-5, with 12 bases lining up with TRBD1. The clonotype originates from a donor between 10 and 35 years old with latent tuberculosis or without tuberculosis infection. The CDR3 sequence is CASSGTGGGQPQHF. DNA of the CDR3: TGTGCCAGCAGCGGGACAGGGGGCGGTCAGCCCCAGCATTTT.